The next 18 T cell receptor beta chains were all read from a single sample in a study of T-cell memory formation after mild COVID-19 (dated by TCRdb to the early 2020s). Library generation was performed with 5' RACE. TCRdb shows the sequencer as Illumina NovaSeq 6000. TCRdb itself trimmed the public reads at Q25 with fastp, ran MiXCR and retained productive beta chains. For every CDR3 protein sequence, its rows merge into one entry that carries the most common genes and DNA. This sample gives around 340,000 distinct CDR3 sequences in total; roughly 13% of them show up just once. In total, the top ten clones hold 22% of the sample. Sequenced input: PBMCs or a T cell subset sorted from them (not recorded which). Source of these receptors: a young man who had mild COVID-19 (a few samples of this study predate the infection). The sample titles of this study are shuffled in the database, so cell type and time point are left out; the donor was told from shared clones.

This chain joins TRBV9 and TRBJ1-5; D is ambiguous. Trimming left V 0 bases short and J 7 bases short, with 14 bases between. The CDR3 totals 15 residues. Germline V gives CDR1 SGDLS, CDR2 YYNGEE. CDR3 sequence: CASSVAPGIEQPQHF. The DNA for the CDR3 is TGTGCCAGCAGCGTAGCTCCGGGGATAGAACAGCCCCAGCATTTT.

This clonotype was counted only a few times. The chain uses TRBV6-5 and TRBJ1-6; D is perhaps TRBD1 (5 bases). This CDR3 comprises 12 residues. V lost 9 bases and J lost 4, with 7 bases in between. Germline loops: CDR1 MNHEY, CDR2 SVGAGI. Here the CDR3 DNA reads TGTGCCAGTCGACAGTATAATTCACCCCTCCACTTT. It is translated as CASRQYNSPLHF.

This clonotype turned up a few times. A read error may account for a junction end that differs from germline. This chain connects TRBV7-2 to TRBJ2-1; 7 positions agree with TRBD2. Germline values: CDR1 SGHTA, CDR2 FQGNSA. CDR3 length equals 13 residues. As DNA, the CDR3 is TGTGCCAGCAGCTTAGGCTCGGGGGGTGAGAAGTTCTTC. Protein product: CASSLGSGGEKFF. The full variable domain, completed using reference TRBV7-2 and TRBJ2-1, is GAGVSQSPSNKVTEKGKDVELRCDPISGHTALYWYRQSLGQGLEFLIYFQGNSAPDKSGLPSDRFSAERTGGSVSTLTIQRTQQEDSAVYLCASSLGSGGEKFFGPGTRLTVL.

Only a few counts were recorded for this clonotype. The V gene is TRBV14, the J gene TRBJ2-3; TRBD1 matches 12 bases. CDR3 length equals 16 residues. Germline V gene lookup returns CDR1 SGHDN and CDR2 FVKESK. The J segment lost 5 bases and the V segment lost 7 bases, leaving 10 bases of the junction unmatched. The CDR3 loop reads CASKPGQGAHGDTQYF. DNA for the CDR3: TGTGCCAGCAAGCCGGGACAGGGGGCGCATGGAGATACGCAGTATTTT.

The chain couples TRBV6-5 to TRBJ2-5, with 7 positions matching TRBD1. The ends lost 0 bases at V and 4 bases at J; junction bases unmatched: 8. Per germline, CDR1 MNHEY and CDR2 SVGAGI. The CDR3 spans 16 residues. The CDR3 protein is CASSYSTGPHGETQYF. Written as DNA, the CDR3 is TGTGCCAGCAGTTACTCGACAGGGCCCCATGGAGAGACCCAGTACTTC.

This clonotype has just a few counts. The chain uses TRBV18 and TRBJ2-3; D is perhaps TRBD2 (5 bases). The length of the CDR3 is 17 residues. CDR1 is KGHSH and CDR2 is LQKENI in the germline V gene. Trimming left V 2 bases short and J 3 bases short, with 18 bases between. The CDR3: CASSPASQRIRTDTQYF. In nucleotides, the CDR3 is TGTGCCAGCTCACCAGCCTCTCAGCGGATAAGAACAGATACGCAGTATTTT.

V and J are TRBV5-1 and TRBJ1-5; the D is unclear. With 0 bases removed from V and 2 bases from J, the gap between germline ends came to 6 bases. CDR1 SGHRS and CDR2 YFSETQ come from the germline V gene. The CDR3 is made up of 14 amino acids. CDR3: CASSLDSRNQPQHF. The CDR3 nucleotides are TGCGCCAGCAGCTTGGACAGCCGCAATCAGCCCCAGCATTTT.

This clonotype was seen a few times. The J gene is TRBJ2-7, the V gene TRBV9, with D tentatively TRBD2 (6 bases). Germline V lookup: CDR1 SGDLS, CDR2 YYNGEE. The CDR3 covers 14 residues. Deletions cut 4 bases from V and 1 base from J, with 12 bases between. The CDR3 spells CASSFSGRSYEQYF. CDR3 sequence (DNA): TGTGCCAGCAGCTTTAGCGGACGGTCCTACGAGCAGTACTTC.

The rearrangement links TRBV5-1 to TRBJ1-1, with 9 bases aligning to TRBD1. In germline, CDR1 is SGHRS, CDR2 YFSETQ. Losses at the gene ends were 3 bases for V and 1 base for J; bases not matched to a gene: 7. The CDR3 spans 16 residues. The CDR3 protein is CASSSLTGGSNTEAFF. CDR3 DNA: TGCGCCAGCAGCTCCCTGACAGGGGGATCGAACACTGAAGCTTTCTTT.

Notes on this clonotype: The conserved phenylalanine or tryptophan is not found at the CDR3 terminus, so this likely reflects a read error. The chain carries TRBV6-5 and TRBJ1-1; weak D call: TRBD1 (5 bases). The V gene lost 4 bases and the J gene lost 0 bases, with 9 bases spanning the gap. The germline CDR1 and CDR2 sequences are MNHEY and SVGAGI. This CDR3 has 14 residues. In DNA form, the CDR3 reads TGTGCCAGCAGTTTACAGGCGTTGAACACTGAAGCTTTCTGT. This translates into CASSLQALNTEAFC.

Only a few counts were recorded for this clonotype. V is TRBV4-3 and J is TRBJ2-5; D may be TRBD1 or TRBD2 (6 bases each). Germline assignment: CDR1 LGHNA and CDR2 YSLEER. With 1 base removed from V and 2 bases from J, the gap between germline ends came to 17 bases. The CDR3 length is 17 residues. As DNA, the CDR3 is TGCGCCAGCAGCCAAGGAGTCGGGGGCGATCTTCAAGAGACCCAGTACTTC. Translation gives CASSQGVGGDLQETQYF.

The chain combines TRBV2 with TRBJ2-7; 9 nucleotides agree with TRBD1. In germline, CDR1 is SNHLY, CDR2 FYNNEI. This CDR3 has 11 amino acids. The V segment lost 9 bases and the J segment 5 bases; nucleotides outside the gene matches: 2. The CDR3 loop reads CARQGADEQYF. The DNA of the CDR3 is TGTGCCAGACAGGGGGCTGACGAGCAGTACTTC.

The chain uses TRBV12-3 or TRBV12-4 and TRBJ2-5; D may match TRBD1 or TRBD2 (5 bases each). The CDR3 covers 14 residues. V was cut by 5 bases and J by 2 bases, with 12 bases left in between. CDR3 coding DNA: TGTGCCAGCAGTCCCCGGGGCAGGCAAGAGACCCAGTACTTC. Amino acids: CASSPRGRQETQYF.

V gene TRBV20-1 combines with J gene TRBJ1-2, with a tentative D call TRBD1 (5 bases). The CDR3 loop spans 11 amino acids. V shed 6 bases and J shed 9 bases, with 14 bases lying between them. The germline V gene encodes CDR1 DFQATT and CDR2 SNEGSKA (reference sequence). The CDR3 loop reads CSASRGESYTF. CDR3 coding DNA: TGCAGTGCCTCTCGGGGGGAAAGCTACACCTTC.

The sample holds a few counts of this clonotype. CDR3 sequence reads: CASRGYGTQTYEQYF. The CDR3 DNA reads as TGTGCCAGCAGGGGATACGGGACCCAGACCTACGAGCAGTACTTC. The gene calls are TRBV12-3 or TRBV12-4 and TRBJ2-7; TRBD1 or TRBD2 may be the D gene (5 bases each). The CDR3 runs 15 residues. V lost 6 bases, J lost 2 bases, and 17 bases lay in between.

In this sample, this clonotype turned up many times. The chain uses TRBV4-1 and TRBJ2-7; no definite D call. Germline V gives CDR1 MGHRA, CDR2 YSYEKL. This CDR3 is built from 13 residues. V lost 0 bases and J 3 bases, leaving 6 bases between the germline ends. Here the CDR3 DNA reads TGCGCCAGCAGCCAAGACGGCTACTACGAGCAGTACTTC. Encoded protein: CASSQDGYYEQYF.

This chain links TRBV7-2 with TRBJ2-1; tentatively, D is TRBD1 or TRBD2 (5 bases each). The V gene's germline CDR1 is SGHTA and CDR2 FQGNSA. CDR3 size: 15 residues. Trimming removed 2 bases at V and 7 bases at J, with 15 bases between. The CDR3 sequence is CASSLSGRQSNEQFF. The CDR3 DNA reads TGTGCCAGCAGCTTATCGGGGCGGCAGAGTAATGAGCAGTTCTTC. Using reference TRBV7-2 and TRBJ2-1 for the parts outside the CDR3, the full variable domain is GAGVSQSPSNKVTEKGKDVELRCDPISGHTALYWYRQSLGQGLEFLIYFQGNSAPDKSGLPSDRFSAERTGGSVSTLTIQRTQQEDSAVYLCASSLSGRQSNEQFFGPGTRLTVL.

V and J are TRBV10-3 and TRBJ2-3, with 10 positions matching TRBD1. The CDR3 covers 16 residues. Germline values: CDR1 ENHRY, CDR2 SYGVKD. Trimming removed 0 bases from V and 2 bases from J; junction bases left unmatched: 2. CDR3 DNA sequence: TGTGCCATCAGTGAGTCGGGGACAGGGGCCACAGATACGCAGTATTTT. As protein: CAISESGTGATDTQYF.